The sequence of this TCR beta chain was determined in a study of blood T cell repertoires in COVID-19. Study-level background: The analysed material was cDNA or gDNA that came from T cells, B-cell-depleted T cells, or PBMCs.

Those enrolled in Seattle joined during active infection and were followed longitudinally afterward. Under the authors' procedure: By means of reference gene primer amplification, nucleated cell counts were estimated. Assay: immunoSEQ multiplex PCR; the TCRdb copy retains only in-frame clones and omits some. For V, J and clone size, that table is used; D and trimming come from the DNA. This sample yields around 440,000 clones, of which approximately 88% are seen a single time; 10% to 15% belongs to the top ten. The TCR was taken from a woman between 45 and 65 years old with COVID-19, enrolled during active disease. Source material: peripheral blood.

The chain's CDR3 is CASSPSDSSSYNEQFF. The CDR3 nucleotides are TGCGCCAGCAGCCCGTCGGACAGTAGCTCCTACAATGAGCAGTTCTTC. This rearrangement joins TRBV4-1 to TRBJ2-1, with a weak D call TRBD1 (6 bases). Trimming shortened V by 4 bases and J by 0 bases, and 13 bases separated the two germline ends. This CDR3 is 16 amino acids long. Germline-derived CDR1 and CDR2 are MGHRA and YSYEKL.